This record looks at one TCR beta chain sequence and its context. Its matching antigen is unknown. Ophthalmopathy in the patients scored at least 3 on Clinical Activity Score and at least 4 on NOSPECS grade, lasting under 3 months. It was 8 to 10 ml of fresh peripheral blood that supplied the PBMCs. These data belong to a study of T cells in Graves' hyperthyroidism and ophthalmopathy. Using RNA transcripts as the source, TCR beta CDR3 regions were amplified. Researchers ran a first-round RT-PCR on the TCR CDR3 using the HTBI primer set. MiXCR, run by TCRdb on the multiplex PCR reads, gives a single entry per CDR3 protein. The table includes 530,000 or so distinct CDR3 sequences, 17% detected once. The CDR3 has 17 residues. Germline V lookup: CDR1 MDHEN, CDR2 SYDVKM. J gave up 7 bases and V 1 base, and 10 bases lay outside the gene matches. Points from the study as a whole: Blood samples included most of the expanded thyroid clonotypes exceeding 0.001. Ophthalmopathy was predicted by the model a median of around 5.9 months ahead of onset.

This TCR derives from a woman between 18 and 29 years old with Graves' ophthalmopathy. The V gene is TRBV28, the J gene TRBJ2-2; TRBD1 matches 9 bases. What was sequenced was blood. CDR3 nucleotides: TGTGCCAGCAGTTTATTTCCCACAGGGGGCTATGACGGGGAGCTGTTTTTT. Residues: CASSLFPTGGYDGELFF.